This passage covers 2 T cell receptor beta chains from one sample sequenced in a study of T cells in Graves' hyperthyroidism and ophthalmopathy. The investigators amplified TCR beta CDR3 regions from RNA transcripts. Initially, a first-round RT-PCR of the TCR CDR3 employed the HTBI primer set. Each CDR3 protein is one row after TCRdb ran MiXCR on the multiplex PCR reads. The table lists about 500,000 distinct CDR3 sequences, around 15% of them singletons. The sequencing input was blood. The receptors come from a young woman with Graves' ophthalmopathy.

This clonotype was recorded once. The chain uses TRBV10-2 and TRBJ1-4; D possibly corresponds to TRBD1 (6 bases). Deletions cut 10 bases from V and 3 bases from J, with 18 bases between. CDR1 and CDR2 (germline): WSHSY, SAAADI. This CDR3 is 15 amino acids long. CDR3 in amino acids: CATAVSGASNEKLFF. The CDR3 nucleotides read TGCGCCACAGCGGTTTCGGGGGCATCTAATGAAAAACTGTTTTTT.

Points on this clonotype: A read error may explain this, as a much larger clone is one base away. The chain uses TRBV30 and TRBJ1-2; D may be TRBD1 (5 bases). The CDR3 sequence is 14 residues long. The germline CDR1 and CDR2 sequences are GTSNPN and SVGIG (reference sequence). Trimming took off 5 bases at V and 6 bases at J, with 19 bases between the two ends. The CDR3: CAWYRGRENDGYTF. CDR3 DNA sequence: TGTGCCTGGTACCGGGGCAGGGAGAATGATGGCTACACCTTC. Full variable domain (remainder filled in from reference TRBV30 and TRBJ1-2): SQTIHQWPATLVQPVGSPLSLECTVEGTSNPNLYWYRQAAGRGLQLLFYSVGIGQISSEVPQNLSASRPQDRQFILSSKKLLLSDSGFYLCAWYRGRENDGYTFGSGTRLTVV.